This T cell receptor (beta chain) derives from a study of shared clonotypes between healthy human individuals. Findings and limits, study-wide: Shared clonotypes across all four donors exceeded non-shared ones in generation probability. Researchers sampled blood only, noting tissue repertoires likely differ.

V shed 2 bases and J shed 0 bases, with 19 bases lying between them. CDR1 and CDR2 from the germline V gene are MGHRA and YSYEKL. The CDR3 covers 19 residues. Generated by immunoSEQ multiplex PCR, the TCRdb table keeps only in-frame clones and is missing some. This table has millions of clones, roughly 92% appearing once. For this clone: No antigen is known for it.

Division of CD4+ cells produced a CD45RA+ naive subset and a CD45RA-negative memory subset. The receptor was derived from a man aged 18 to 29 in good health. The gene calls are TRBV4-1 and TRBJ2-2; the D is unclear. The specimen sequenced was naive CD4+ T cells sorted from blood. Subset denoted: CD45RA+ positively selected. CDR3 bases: TGCGCCAGCAGCCAACCTTCCGTGATGTTTGGGGCGAACACCGGGGAGCTGTTTTTT. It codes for CASSQPSVMFGANTGELFF.